This T cell receptor (beta chain) was identified in a study of blood T cell repertoires in COVID-19. This CDR3 has 16 residues. Germline CDR1 and CDR2: MNHEY and SMNVEV (reference sequence). Trimming at V came to 8 bases and at J to 7 bases, leaving 16 bases not matched to a gene. The repertoire was sequenced with immunoSEQ multiplex PCR; TCRdb's copy has only in-frame clones and lacks some. This table has some 180,000 clones, around 85% appearing once. The chain links TRBV27 to TRBJ2-2; TRBD2 matches 7 bases. The TCR sequence derives from a man aged 50-60 years who had recovered from COVID-19. The specimen was peripheral blood. CDR3 loop: CASGTVAGEGVGELFF. The CDR3 bases are TGTGCCAGCGGGACGGTTGCGGGAGAAGGCGTCGGGGAGCTGTTTTTT.